The 31 T cell receptor beta chains reported below all come from one sample, sequenced in a study of post-analysis software for immune sequencing data. Presence of unique molecular identifiers characterized the TCR beta cDNA libraries. TCRdb processed the PCR reads anew with MiXCR; each CDR3 protein has one entry. This sample yields hundreds of thousands of distinct CDR3 sequences, of which 25% to 30% are seen a single time; approximately 0.55% belongs to the top ten. Study-wide findings and caveats: Patients carried a handful of TRBV segments more frequently than controls did, and TRBV5-6, TRBV5-1 and TRBV20-1 were among them.

Their antigens are not known. Sample: blood. The receptors stem from a girl aged 5-17 years with multiple sclerosis.

The chain combines TRBV20-1 with TRBJ2-2; 7 nucleotides match TRBD1. The CDR3 length is 14 residues. The germline gives CDR1 DFQATT, CDR2 SNEGSKA (reference sequence). V shed 6 bases and J 2 bases; nucleotides not matched to a gene: 6. The CDR3 spells CSARRDSNTGELFF. The CDR3 nucleotides read TGCAGTGCCCGCCGGGACAGTAACACCGGGGAGCTGTTTTTT.

The chain uses TRBV4-1 and TRBJ2-1, with unresolved D. The V and J ends lost 5 bases and 8 bases respectively, with 10 bases between them. This CDR3 is 12 amino acids long. The germline V gene encodes CDR1 MGHRA and CDR2 YSYEKL. The CDR3 is CASSGIPHEQFF. The CDR3 DNA reads TGCGCCAGCAGCGGAATACCCCATGAGCAGTTCTTC.

This clonotype was found a few times. The CDR3 here is CAISESKRGGTQTNYGYTF. The CDR3 DNA reads as TGTGCCATCAGTGAGTCGAAACGAGGCGGGACGCAAACTAACTATGGCTACACCTTC. The chain links TRBV10-3 to TRBJ1-2; the D gene is possibly TRBD1 (5 bases). V lost 0 bases and J 0 bases, leaving 20 bases between the germline ends. Germline V gene data show CDR1 as ENHRY and CDR2 as SYGVKD. The CDR3 is made up of 19 amino acids.

This clonotype was detected only a few times. V is TRBV12-3 or TRBV12-4 and J is TRBJ1-2, with D tentatively TRBD1 (6 bases). This CDR3 spans 14 amino acids. Trimming pared 7 bases from V and 3 bases from J, leaving 15 bases between. The CDR3 DNA sequence: TGTGCCAGCACTAGACAGGCGGGGGACTATGGCTACACCTTC. This sequence encodes CASTRQAGDYGYTF.

The chain couples TRBV20-1 to TRBJ2-6, with 8 bases fitting TRBD2. V was pared by 1 base and J by 2 bases, with 4 bases of the junction left unmatched. This CDR3 comprises 16 residues. CDR1 DFQATT and CDR2 SNEGSKA come from the germline V gene (reference sequence). The DNA of the CDR3 is TGCAGTGCTAGAGCTCCCGGGGGGGCTGGGGCCAACGTCCTGACTTTC. Translation gives CSARAPGGAGANVLTF.

The genes are TRBV20-1 and TRBJ1-2; D unclear. CDR1 is DFQATT and CDR2 is SNEGSKA in the germline V gene (reference sequence). V lost 3 bases and J 6 bases, leaving 14 bases between the germline ends. This CDR3 is built from 13 residues. For the CDR3, the DNA is TGCAGTGCTAGGGACCCCTGGTGGGATGGCTACACCTTC. This encodes CSARDPWWDGYTF.

The V and J genes are TRBV14 and TRBJ2-1, with a possible D match to TRBD1 (5 bases). CDR3 length: 16 amino acids. The V end was cut by 3 bases, the J end by 2 bases, with 14 bases between. Germline V gives CDR1 SGHDN, CDR2 FVKESK. CDR3 region: CASSHKGAGTYNEQFF. For the CDR3, the DNA is TGTGCCAGCAGCCATAAAGGGGCAGGAACCTACAATGAGCAGTTCTTC.

This chain uses TRBV29-1 with TRBJ2-7, with 9 bases fitting TRBD1. The CDR3 extends over 14 amino acids. The junction had 3 bases not matched to a gene; V was cut back by 1 base and J by 2 bases. The germline V gene has CDR1 SQVTM and CDR2 ANQGSEA. The CDR3 here is CSVEVRQGAYEQYF. As DNA, the CDR3 is TGCAGCGTTGAAGTTAGACAGGGGGCCTACGAGCAGTACTTC.

This clonotype was detected a few times. The limits of the CDR3 on the DNA are not certain, so only TCRdb's listed CDR3 is given. The chain employs TRBV29-1 and TRBJ2-1; the tabulated D call, TRBD1, remains unverified against the DNA. With termini counted, the CDR3 has 11 amino acids. CDR1 is SQVTM and CDR2 is ANQGSEA in the germline V gene. This CDR3 reads CSVAAGARRFF.

This clonotype was found a few times. The gene calls are TRBV7-8 and TRBJ2-3; 8 bases fit TRBD1. From germline, CDR1 is SGHVS and CDR2 FQNEAQ. CDR3 length equals 16 residues. Trimming at V came to 4 bases and at J to 0 bases, leaving 6 bases not matched to a gene. CDR3 amino acids: CASSSWTGSSTDTQYF. The CDR3 nucleotides are TGTGCCAGCAGCTCCTGGACAGGGTCAAGCACAGATACGCAGTATTTT.

In its sample, this clonotype was seen a few times. This chain uses TRBV4-3 with TRBJ2-1; 7 nucleotides line up with TRBD2. The germline V gene has CDR1 LGHNA and CDR2 YSLEER. The V gene end was trimmed by 0 bases and the J gene end by 7 bases; junction bases not matched to a gene: 9. This CDR3 is 16 amino acids long. The DNA of the CDR3 is TGCGCCAGCAGCCAAGATAGGGGCCTAGCGGCGAATGAGCAGTTCTTC. Translation gives CASSQDRGLAANEQFF.

V and J are TRBV14 and TRBJ1-2; D unclear. CDR1 and CDR2 (germline): SGHDN, FVKESK. Trimming shortened V by 4 bases and J by 3 bases, and 12 bases separated the two germline ends. The CDR3 sequence is 14 residues long. The CDR3 sequence is CASSPVREDYGYTF. The CDR3 DNA reads TGTGCCAGCAGCCCCGTCCGGGAAGACTATGGCTACACCTTC.

A few counts support this clonotype. The rearrangement links TRBV7-2 to TRBJ2-7; 13 bases agree with TRBD2. The trim removed 5 bases at V and 6 bases at J, leaving 7 bases unmatched. Germline V gene sequence: CDR1 SGHTA, CDR2 FQGNSA. The CDR3 contains 15 residues. The CDR3 bases are TGTGCCAGCAGCCGACAGGGACTAGCGGGGATCGAGCAGTACTTC. Protein product: CASSRQGLAGIEQYF.

V usage is TRBV20-1 and J usage is TRBJ1-5; 7 nucleotides line up with TRBD1. Looked up from germline, CDR1 is DFQATT and CDR2 is SNEGSKA (reference sequence). Trimming took 3 bases from V and 3 from J; bases not matched to a gene: 8. The CDR3 spans 15 residues. CDR3 loop: CSARGGDSNNQPQHF. The CDR3 DNA reads as TGCAGTGCTAGGGGGGGGGACAGCAACAATCAGCCCCAGCATTTT.

The V gene is TRBV20-1, the J gene TRBJ2-4, with D perhaps matching TRBD1 (6 bases). V shed 0 bases and J shed 1 base, with 13 bases lying between them. CDR1 and CDR2 (germline): DFQATT, SNEGSKA (reference sequence). The CDR3 is 16 residues long. The CDR3 is CSARDFPGAAKNIQYF. The CDR3 DNA follows: TGCAGTGCTAGAGATTTTCCAGGGGCGGCCAAAAACATTCAGTACTTC.

The chain joins TRBV5-1 to TRBJ1-3, with D maybe TRBD1 (5 bases). V was pared by 2 bases and J by 1 base, with 13 bases between. The length of the CDR3 is 16 residues. CDR1 and CDR2 from the germline V gene are SGHRS and YFSETQ. In DNA, the CDR3 is TGCGCCAGCAGCTTCGGGGACGGCGGTTCTGGAAACACCATATATTTT. Translation gives CASSFGDGGSGNTIYF.

In its sample, this clonotype was seen a few times. The chain joins TRBV5-5 to TRBJ2-1; D gene uncertain. V lost 3 bases to trimming and J lost 4 bases, with 8 bases between them. This CDR3 has 13 amino acids. CDR1 and CDR2 (germline): SGHKS, YYEKEE (reference sequence). The CDR3 DNA is TGTGCCAGCAGCTCCAAACTGTACAATGAGCAGTTCTTC. Its protein product is CASSSKLYNEQFF.

J is TRBJ2-7 and V is TRBV20-1; D unclear. The CDR3 runs to 14 residues. Germline V gene data show CDR1 as DFQATT and CDR2 as SNEGSKA (reference sequence). Trimming took 3 bases from V and 1 from J, leaving 13 bases between them. The DNA of the CDR3 is TGCAGTGCTAGTGACACTGGAGAGTCCTACGAGCAGTACTTC. It is translated as CSASDTGESYEQYF.

This clonotype was detected only a few times. This chain links TRBV7-9 with TRBJ2-7; a possible D gene is TRBD1 (6 bases). CDR1 and CDR2 from the germline V gene are SEHNR and FQNEAQ (reference sequence). This CDR3 region has 13 residues. Trimming left V 5 bases short and J 9 bases short, with 17 bases between. The CDR3 DNA reads TGTGCCAGCAGCCAAGGGACATCCTCGGGGCAGTACTTC. Translation: CASSQGTSSGQYF.

Ten or more counts support this clonotype. The rearrangement links TRBV10-3 to TRBJ2-5; D might be TRBD2 (6 bases). The germline gives CDR1 ENHRY, CDR2 SYGVKD. The V and J ends lost 6 bases and 2 bases respectively, with 16 bases between them. There are 15 residues in the CDR3. This CDR3 reads CAIRPALGGQETQYF. Here the CDR3 DNA reads TGTGCCATCAGACCCGCCCTGGGGGGACAAGAGACCCAGTACTTC.

This clonotype was detected many times. V is TRBV20-1 and J is TRBJ2-5; 9 positions agree with TRBD2. With 3 bases clipped from V and 3 bases from J, the junction kept 5 bases outside the gene matches. CDR1 and CDR2 from the germline V gene are DFQATT and SNEGSKA (reference sequence). The CDR3 consists of 14 residues. CDR3 bases: TGCAGTGCTAGGCGGAGCGGGGGGAAAGAGACCCAGTACTTC. Amino acid sequence: CSARRSGGKETQYF.

A word on this clonotype: A junction end diverges from the germline sequence, so it may reflect a read error. The chain links TRBV7-9 to TRBJ2-7; tentatively, D is TRBD1 (5 bases). Looked up from germline, CDR1 is SEHNR and CDR2 is FQNEAQ (reference sequence). This CDR3 is 13 amino acids long. Here the CDR3 DNA reads TGTGCCGGCAGCTTAGACAGCTCCTACGAGCAGTACTTC. Translation: CAGSLDSSYEQYF.

This rearrangement joins TRBV29-1 to TRBJ2-5; D not certain. The end of the DNA fits TRBJ2-1 better, so the J call may be wrong. Looked up from germline, CDR1 is SQVTM and CDR2 is ANQGSEA. The CDR3 covers 12 residues. CDR3 bases: TGCAGCGTTGCTCTCCTCCAAGAGACCCAGTTCTTC. It is translated as CSVALLQETQFF.

The V call is TRBV20-1, the J call TRBJ2-1; TRBD2 aligns across 13 bases. Germline V gene sequence: CDR1 DFQATT, CDR2 SNEGSKA (reference sequence). The ends lost 0 bases at V and 0 bases at J; junction bases unmatched: 5. This CDR3 has 18 amino acids. The CDR3 bases are TGCAGTGCTAGAGACCTGGGACTAGCGGGGAACTCCTACAATGAGCAGTTCTTC. It codes for CSARDLGLAGNSYNEQFF.

This clonotype was found a few times. The V call is TRBV6-1, the J call TRBJ2-7; D possibly corresponds to TRBD2 (6 bases). CDR1 is MNHNS and CDR2 is SASEGT in the germline V gene. Trimming took 3 bases from V and 9 from J, leaving 18 bases between them. The CDR3 runs to 14 residues. This chain's CDR3 is CASSEGGLALGQYF. For the CDR3, the DNA is TGTGCCAGCAGTGAGGGGGGACTTGCCCTCGGGCAGTACTTC.

The genes are TRBV12-3 or TRBV12-4 and TRBJ1-5; possibly TRBD1 for D (5 bases). This CDR3 spans 16 amino acids. V was clipped by 0 bases and J by 0 bases, with 9 bases between them. CDR3 nucleotide sequence: TGTGCCAGCAGTTTAGCGGGGGACGTTAGCAATCAGCCCCAGCATTTT. Residues: CASSLAGDVSNQPQHF.

The chain links TRBV20-1 to TRBJ2-5, with D unclear. CDR3 length: 14 residues. V was pared by 2 bases and J by 2 bases, with 12 bases between. The germline gives CDR1 DFQATT, CDR2 SNEGSKA (reference sequence). DNA of the CDR3: TGCAGTGCTAGAAAGGCCACAGAACAAGAGACCCAGTACTTC. Its translation: CSARKATEQETQYF.

The chain recombines TRBV20-1 with TRBJ2-5; 8 nucleotides match TRBD1. The DNA matches TRBJ2-7 better at its end, which makes the J call doubtful. The CDR3 length is 18 residues. The germline V gene has CDR1 DFQATT and CDR2 SNEGSKA (reference sequence). CDR3 sequence (DNA): TGCAGTGCTAGAGAGGGGCGGACAGGGCCAGGGGATTTTTACGAGCAGTACTTC. The encoded protein is CSAREGRTGPGDFYEQYF.

About this clonotype itself: The junction shows a germline mismatch at one end, possibly a read error. The rearrangement joins TRBV10-2 to TRBJ2-1; unclear D gene. CDR1 is WSHSY and CDR2 is SAAADI in the germline V gene. The CDR3 consists of 11 residues. CDR3 bases: TGCACCAGCAGTGAGTCGCCTGAGCAGTTCTTC. Its protein is CTSSESPEQFF.

The J gene is TRBJ1-1, the V gene TRBV3-1; TRBD1 might be the D (5 bases). The CDR3 has 16 residues. V was clipped by 4 bases and J by 1 base, with 16 bases between them. Germline CDR1 reads LGHDT; CDR2 reads YNNKEL (reference sequence). This chain's CDR3 is CASSPTFQGRNTEAFF. DNA of the CDR3: TGTGCCAGCAGCCCAACCTTTCAGGGAAGGAACACTGAAGCTTTCTTT.

This clonotype turned up a few times. The chain combines TRBV2 with TRBJ2-5, with TRBD1 identical over 7 bases. CDR3 length: 16 amino acids. Unmatched junction bases numbered 9, after V lost 5 bases and J lost 0 bases. Per germline, CDR1 SNHLY and CDR2 FYNNEI. In DNA form, the CDR3 reads TGTGCCAGCAGTTTGCGAGGGACAGAGTACCAAGAGACCCAGTACTTC. It translates to CASSLRGTEYQETQYF.